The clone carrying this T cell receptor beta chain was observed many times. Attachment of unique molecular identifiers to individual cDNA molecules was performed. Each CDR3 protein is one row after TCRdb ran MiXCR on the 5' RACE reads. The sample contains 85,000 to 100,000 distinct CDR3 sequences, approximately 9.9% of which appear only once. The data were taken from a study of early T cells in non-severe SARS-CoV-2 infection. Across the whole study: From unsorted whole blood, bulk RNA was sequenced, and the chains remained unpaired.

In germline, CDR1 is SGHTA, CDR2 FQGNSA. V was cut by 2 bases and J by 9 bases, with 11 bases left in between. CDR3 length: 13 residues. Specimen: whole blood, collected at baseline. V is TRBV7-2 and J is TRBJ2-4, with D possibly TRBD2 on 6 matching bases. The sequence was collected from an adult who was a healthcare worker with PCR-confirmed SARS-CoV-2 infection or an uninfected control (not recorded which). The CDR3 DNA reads TGTGCCAGCAGCTTACCTCCCGGGGGCATTCAGTACTTC. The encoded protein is CASSLPPGGIQYF.